A selection of T cell receptor beta chains follows, all from one sample in a study of STAT5B mutations in CD4+ large granular lymphocyte leukemia. The assay was immunoSEQ multiplex PCR, and TCRdb's table has in-frame clones only and misses some. The table includes some 34,000 clones, more than 60% detected once. The sequenced material came from CD4+ T cells from blood buffy coats. These receptors all come from a human donor in good health. Both conserved end residues are part of each CDR3. Each record gives: V gene, J gene, D gene, clone size, CDR3 length, CDR3 DNA, CDR3 protein. A D gene is named only where the DNA matches it firmly. Clone size appears in some rows only: once, few, many, or a class for an expanded clone.

TRBV5-1	TRBJ2-7	TRBD1	-	16	TGCGCCAGCAGCCCTTTACAGGGGGGCAACTCCTACGAGCAGTACTTC	CASSPLQGGNSYEQYF
TRBV6-1	TRBJ1-3	-	-	14	TGTGCCAGCAGGACAGCCTTCTCTGGAAACACCATATATTTT	CASRTAFSGNTIYF
TRBV6-1	TRBJ1-1	-	-	13	TGTGCCAGCTCACAGGGAAAAGGTACTGAAGCTTTCTTT	CASSQGKGTEAFF
TRBV6-5	TRBJ1-1	-	-	15	TGTGCCAGCAGTTACTCGGGACAAATGAACACTGAAGCTTTCTTT	CASSYSGQMNTEAFF
TRBV6-1	TRBJ2-7	TRBD1	-	16	TGTGCCAGCAGTGTTCTTCCCGGGACAGGCTCCTACGAGCAGTACTTC	CASSVLPGTGSYEQYF
TRBV27	TRBJ1-1	TRBD1	-	15	TGTGCCAGCAGGCAACCGGGACAGGCGAACACTGAAGCTTTCTTT	CASRQPGQANTEAFF
TRBV29-1	TRBJ2-7	-	-	14	TGCAGCGTTGGGGGACAATTCCCCTCCTACGAGCAGTACTTC	CSVGGQFPSYEQYF
TRBV2	TRBJ2-2	TRBD1	-	14	TGTGCCATTTCGACAGGGTCGGGCACCGGGGAGCTGTTTTTT	CAISTGSGTGELFF
TRBV30	TRBJ1-1	-	-	14	TGTGCCTGGAGGGACCTGAGGTGGGGCACTGAAGCTTTCTTT	CAWRDLRWGTEAFF
TRBV5-4	TRBJ2-5	TRBD1	-	15	TGTGCCAGCAGCCTGGGGACAGGGGATCGAGAGACCCAGTACTTC	CASSLGTGDRETQYF
TRBV9	TRBJ1-2	TRBD1	-	14	TGTGCCAGCAGCCCACGACAGGGGACGGGGGGCTACACCTTC	CASSPRQGTGGYTF
TRBV19	TRBJ1-2	-	-	14	TGTGCCAGTAGTATCTCCCAGGCCCTATATGGCTACACCTTC	CASSISQALYGYTF
TRBV7-8	TRBJ1-4	-	-	14	TGTGCCAGCAGCTTAGACAGGGCAAATGAAAAACTGTTTTTT	CASSLDRANEKLFF
TRBV11-2	TRBJ2-7	-	-	14	TGTGCCAGCAGCTTAGCTTCCAGGATCCACGAGCAGTACTTC	CASSLASRIHEQYF
TRBV20-1	TRBJ1-1	-	few	11	TGCAGTGCTATGGTAGGCAGGGGTGCTTTCTTT	CSAMVGRGAFF
TRBV9	TRBJ1-2	TRBD1	-	14	TGTGCCAGCAGCGCTACCGGGACAGTTTATGGCTACACCTTC	CASSATGTVYGYTF
TRBV7-9	TRBJ1-2	-	-	14	TGTGCCAGCAGCTTAGAATCAGGGCGGAGTGGCTACACCTTC	CASSLESGRSGYTF
TRBV30	TRBJ2-7	-	-	13	TGTGCCTGGGCAATTATACAGGGCTACGAGCAGTACTTC	CAWAIIQGYEQYF
TRBV18	TRBJ2-1	-	-	12	TGTGCCAGCTCGAAAAGGGACAATGAGCAGTTCTTC	CASSKRDNEQFF
TRBV10-3	TRBJ2-6	-	-	15	TGTGCCATCAGTGAAGGTAGCTCTGGGGCCAACGTCCTGACTTTC	CAISEGSSGANVLTF
TRBV11-2	TRBJ2-4	TRBD2	-	17	TGTGCCAGCAGCTTAATTCGGACTAGCGGGCCCAAAAACATTCAGTACTTC	CASSLIRTSGPKNIQYF
TRBV6-5	TRBJ2-1	-	-	11	TGTGCCAGCAAGCGCGCCGATGAGCAGTTCTTC	CASKRADEQFF
TRBV7-9	TRBJ1-1	-	-	13	TGTGCCAGCAGCCAACAGACGAACACTGAAGCTTTCTTT	CASSQQTNTEAFF
TRBV19	TRBJ2-1	TRBD1	-	14	TGTGCCAGTAGGGACAGGGGGGGCTACAATGAGCAGTTCTTC	CASRDRGGYNEQFF
TRBV6-6	TRBJ1-5	-	few	13	TGTGCCAGCAGGCCCGGGACGGGTCAGCCCCAGCATTTT	CASRPGTGQPQHF
TRBV6-1	TRBJ2-1	TRBD1	-	10	TGTGCCAGCAGCGGGACAGGCACCGTCTTC	CASSGTGTVF
TRBV6-6	TRBJ2-7	-	-	14	TGTGCCAGCAGTTACTGGGGCCCAGGTGGCGAGCAGTACTTC	CASSYWGPGGEQYF
TRBV7-6	TRBJ1-2	TRBD1	-	14	TGTGCCAGCAGCAGTCAAGGGACAGGGGGCGGCTACACCTTC	CASSSQGTGGGYTF
TRBV7-9	TRBJ2-7	TRBD1	-	14	TGTGCCAGCAGCTTCCAGACAGGGATGAACGAGCAGTACTTC	CASSFQTGMNEQYF
TRBV5-8	TRBJ1-2	-	-	13	TGTGCCAGCAGCTTGGGGTCGTTCTATGGCTACACCTTC	CASSLGSFYGYTF
TRBV7-9	TRBJ1-1	-	-	11	TGTGCCAGCAGCGCCGGGACGGGAGCTTTCTTT	CASSAGTGAFF
TRBV4-1	TRBJ1-1	TRBD1	-	14	TGCGCCAACAGCCGGGACAGGGTGAACACTGAAGCTTTCTTT	CANSRDRVNTEAFF
TRBV30	TRBJ1-2	-	few	13	TGTGCCTGGAGTACCCGGGACGGCTATGGCTACACCTTC	CAWSTRDGYGYTF
TRBV6-1	TRBJ2-2	-	-	18	TGTGCCAGCAGTGAAGCGTATGGGACCCCCAGGAACACCGGGGAGCTGTTTTTT	CASSEAYGTPRNTGELFF
TRBV2	TRBJ1-5	-	few	16	TGTGCCAGCAGTCCAGGCTTGATGGGGCCCAATCAGCCCCAGCATTTT	CASSPGLMGPNQPQHF
TRBV19	TRBJ1-1	-	-	13	TGTGCCAGTAGTACGGGACAGAACACTGAAGCTTTCTTT	CASSTGQNTEAFF
TRBV5-1	TRBJ2-7	TRBD2	-	17	TGCGCCAGCAGCTTGGCCGGGACTAGCGGCCAGGGCTACGAGCAGTACTTC	CASSLAGTSGQGYEQYF
TRBV6-5	TRBJ1-4	-	-	16	TGTGCCAGCAGTTACTCAGGCGGGGTAGCTAATGAAAAACTGTTTTTT	CASSYSGGVANEKLFF
TRBV30	TRBJ2-1	-	-	14	TGTGCCTGGAGTTTCGGCCTCGCGGCCAATGAGCAGTTCTTC	CAWSFGLAANEQFF
TRBV6-1	TRBJ1-5	-	-	14	TGTGCCAGCAGTCGAGGAATTAGCAATCAGCCCCAGCATTTT	CASSRGISNQPQHF
TRBV5-6	TRBJ1-2	-	-	12	TGTGCCAGCACGGTGCGGGGTGGTGGCTACACCTTC	CASTVRGGGYTF